This T cell receptor beta chain was sequenced during a study of OX40 agonist ivuxolimab in advanced cancers. Study summary: Of the participants, approximately 38% had some prior anti-PD-1, anti-PD-L1 or anti-CTLA-4 therapy, which was allowed.

Germline lookup yields CDR1 DFQATT and CDR2 SNEGSKA (reference sequence). CDR3 length: 10 residues. Deletions cut 5 bases from V and 7 bases from J, with 8 bases between. This clone was observed a few times. TCRdb's copy holds only in-frame clones and misses some; the assay was immunoSEQ multiplex PCR. Of about 66,000 clones listed, 86% are singletons. The chain uses TRBV20-1 and TRBJ1-1; D not certain. The sample was CD4+ or CD8+ T cells sorted from blood, taken in a trial of the OX40 agonist ivuxolimab. This receptor was taken from an adult with an advanced solid tumor such as melanoma, head and neck, liver or kidney cancer. This CDR3 is CSAALHEAFF. The CDR3 DNA follows: TGCAGTGCTGCACTACATGAAGCTTTCTTT.